This TCR beta chain was documented in a study of cytomegalovirus exposure and HLA in healthy donors. A remark on this clone: As yet, its antigen is unknown.

Study-wide results and caveats: Common viral pathogens seemed, in a later analysis, to connect with several of the most significant clusters. In a later analysis, CMV-associated beta chains were mostly HLA-associated, it appeared. There were some public TCRs occurring in many donors, but most TCR sequences were rare.

With 60 Vbeta and 13 Jbeta primers, the PCR was carried out. Clones were sequenced by immunoSEQ multiplex PCR, and TCRdb holds only the in-frame ones, with some missing. The sample records some 200,000 clones, 81% being singletons. The receptor was isolated from a man aged 50 to 60 in good health and CMV-seronegative. What was sequenced was PBMCs.

The CDR3 region is CASSPGTNYEQYF. CDR3 DNA: TGTGCCAGCTCACCCGGGACAAATTACGAGCAGTACTTC. The rearrangement links TRBV18 to TRBJ2-7, with D perhaps TRBD1 (6 bases). The CDR3 is made up of 13 amino acids. Germline values: CDR1 KGHSH, CDR2 LQKENI. Trimming removed 3 bases at V and 4 bases at J, with 10 bases between.